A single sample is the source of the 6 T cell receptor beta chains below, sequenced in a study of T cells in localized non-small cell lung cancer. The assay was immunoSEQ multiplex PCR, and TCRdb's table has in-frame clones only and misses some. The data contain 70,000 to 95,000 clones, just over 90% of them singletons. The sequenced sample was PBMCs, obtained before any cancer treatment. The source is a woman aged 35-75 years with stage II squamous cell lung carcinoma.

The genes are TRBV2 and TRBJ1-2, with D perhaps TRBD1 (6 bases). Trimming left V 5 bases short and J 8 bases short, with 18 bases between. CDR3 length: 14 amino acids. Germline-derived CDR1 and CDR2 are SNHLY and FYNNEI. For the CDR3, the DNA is TGTGCCAGCAGTAGCAGGGGCAATCTACCGGGCTACACCTTC. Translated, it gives CASSSRGNLPGYTF. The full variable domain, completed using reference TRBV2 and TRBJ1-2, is EPEVTQTPSHQVTQMGQEVILRCVPISNHLYFYWYRQILGQKVEFLVSFYNNEISEKSEIFDDQFSVERPDGSNFTLKIRSTKLEDSAMYFCASSSRGNLPGYTFGSGTRLTVV.

The chain's CDR3 is CASSPGGRTEQFF. The DNA for the CDR3 is TGTGCCAGCAGCCCTGGGGGGCGGACTGAGCAGTTCTTC. The chain employs TRBV27 and TRBJ2-1, with D perhaps matching TRBD1 or TRBD2 (6 bases each). The CDR3 totals 13 residues. Trimming left V 6 bases short and J 9 bases short, with 15 bases between. CDR1 MNHEY and CDR2 SMNVEV come from the germline V gene (reference sequence).

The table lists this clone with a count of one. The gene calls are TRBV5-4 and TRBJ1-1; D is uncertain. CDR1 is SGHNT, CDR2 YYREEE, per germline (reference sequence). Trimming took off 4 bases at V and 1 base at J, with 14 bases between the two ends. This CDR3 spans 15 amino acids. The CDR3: CASSIPQEANTEAFF. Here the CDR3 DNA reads TGTGCCAGCAGCATACCTCAGGAGGCGAACACTGAAGCTTTCTTT.

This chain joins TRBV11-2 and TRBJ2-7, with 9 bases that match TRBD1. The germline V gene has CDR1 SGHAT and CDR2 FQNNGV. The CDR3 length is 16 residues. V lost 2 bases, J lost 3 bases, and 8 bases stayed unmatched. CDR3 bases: TGTGCCAGCAGCTTACTTGGAGGGACAGGGCGCTACGAGCAGTACTTC. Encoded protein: CASSLLGGTGRYEQYF.

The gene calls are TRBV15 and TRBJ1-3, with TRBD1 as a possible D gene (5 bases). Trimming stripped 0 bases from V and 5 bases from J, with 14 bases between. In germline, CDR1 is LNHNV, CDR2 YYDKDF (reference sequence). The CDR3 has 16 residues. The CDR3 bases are TGTGCCACCAGCAGAGACAGGGAACCCTTCAGAAACACCATATATTTT. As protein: CATSRDREPFRNTIYF.

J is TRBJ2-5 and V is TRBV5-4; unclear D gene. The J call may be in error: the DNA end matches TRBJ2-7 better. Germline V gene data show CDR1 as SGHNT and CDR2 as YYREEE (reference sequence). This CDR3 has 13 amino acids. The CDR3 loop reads CASSLDRSYEQYF. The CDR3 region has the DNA TGTGCCAGCAGCTTGGACAGATCCTACGAGCAGTACTTC.